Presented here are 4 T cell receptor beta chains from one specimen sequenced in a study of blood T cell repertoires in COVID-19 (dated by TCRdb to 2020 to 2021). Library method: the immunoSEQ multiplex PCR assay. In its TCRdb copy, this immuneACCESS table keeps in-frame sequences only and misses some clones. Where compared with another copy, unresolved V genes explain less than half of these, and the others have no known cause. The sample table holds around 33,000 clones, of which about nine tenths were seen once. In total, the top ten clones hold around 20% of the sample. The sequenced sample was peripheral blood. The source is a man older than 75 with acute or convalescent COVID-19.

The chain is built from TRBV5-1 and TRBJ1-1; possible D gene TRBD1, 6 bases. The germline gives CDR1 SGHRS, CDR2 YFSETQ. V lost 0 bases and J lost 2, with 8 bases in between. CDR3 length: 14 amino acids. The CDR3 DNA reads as TGCGCCAGCAGCTTGGAGGGGGACAACACTGAAGCTTTCTTT. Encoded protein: CASSLEGDNTEAFF.

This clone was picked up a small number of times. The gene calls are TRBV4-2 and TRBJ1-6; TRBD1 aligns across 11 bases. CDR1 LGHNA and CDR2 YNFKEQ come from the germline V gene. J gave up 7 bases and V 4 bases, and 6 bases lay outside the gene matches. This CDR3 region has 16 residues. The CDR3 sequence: CASSPQGTGGNSPLHF. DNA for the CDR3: TGTGCCAGCAGCCCACAGGGGACAGGGGGGAATTCACCCCTCCACTTT.

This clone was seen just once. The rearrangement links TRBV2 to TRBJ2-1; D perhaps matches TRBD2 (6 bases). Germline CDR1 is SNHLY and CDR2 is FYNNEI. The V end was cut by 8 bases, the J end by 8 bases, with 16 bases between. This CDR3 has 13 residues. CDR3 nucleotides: TGTGCCAGCCTGGGGGGATTCACCCATGAGCAGTTCTTC. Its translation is CASLGGFTHEQFF.

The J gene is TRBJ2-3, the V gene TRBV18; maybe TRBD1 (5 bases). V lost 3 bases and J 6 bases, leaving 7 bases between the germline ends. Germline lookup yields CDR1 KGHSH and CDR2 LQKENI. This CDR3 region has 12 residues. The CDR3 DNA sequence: TGTGCCAGCTCACCGCAGGGTGATACGCAGTATTTT. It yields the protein CASSPQGDTQYF.